Listed below are T cell receptor beta chains from one sample, sequenced in a study of T-cell reconstitution after alpha-beta-depleted transplantation in children. TCRdb reprocessed the PCR reads via MiXCR and lists one record per CDR3 protein. This sample has around 440,000 distinct CDR3 sequences, with roughly 17% found just once. The sequenced sample was PBMCs, mostly from graft donor cells, obtained 360 days after TCRalphabeta/CD19-depleted stem cell transplant. These receptors all stem from a boy in the first two years of life who had a stem cell transplant for Wiskott-Aldrich syndrome, so the T cells may come from the graft donor. Each CDR3 is given with its conserved first and last residue. A D gene is named only where the DNA matches it firmly. Not every row has a clone size; where given, it reads once, few, many or a size class.

J gene: TRBJ2-7
V gene: TRBV15
clone size: -
D gene: -
CDR3 protein: CATSRGRYEQYF
CDR3 DNA: TGTGCCACCAGCAGAGGCCGTTACGAGCAGTACTTC

J gene: TRBJ2-7
V gene: TRBV10-1
clone size: -
D gene: -
CDR3 protein: CASSETQSRYEQYF
CDR3 DNA: TGCGCCAGCAGTGAGACCCAGTCCCGCTACGAGCAGTACTTC

J gene: TRBJ2-7
V gene: TRBV18
clone size: -
D gene: TRBD1
CDR3 protein: CASSPQGASYEQYF
CDR3 DNA: TGTGCCAGCTCACCCCAGGGGGCCTCCTACGAGCAGTACTTC

J gene: TRBJ2-7
V gene: TRBV6-1
clone size: -
D gene: TRBD1
CDR3 protein: CASRLTGAGYEQYF
CDR3 DNA: TGTGCCAGCAGGTTGACAGGGGCGGGGTACGAGCAGTACTTC

J gene: TRBJ2-5
V gene: TRBV10-3
clone size: few
D gene: -
CDR3 protein: CAISESLSSLQETQYF
CDR3 DNA: TGTGCCATCAGTGAGTCTTTATCTTCTCTCCAAGAGACCCAGTACTTC

J gene: TRBJ1-5
V gene: TRBV29-1
clone size: few
D gene: -
CDR3 protein: CSVGAVNQPQHF
CDR3 DNA: TGCAGCGTTGGGGCAGTTAATCAGCCCCAGCATTTT

J gene: TRBJ2-5
V gene: TRBV28
clone size: -
D gene: TRBD1
CDR3 protein: CASSFVRRQGWGETQYF
CDR3 DNA: TGTGCCAGCAGTTTCGTGAGAAGACAGGGGTGGGGAGAGACCCAGTACTTC

J gene: TRBJ1-1
V gene: TRBV6-5
clone size: -
D gene: -
CDR3 protein: CASSYLVNTEAFF
CDR3 DNA: TGTGCCAGCAGTTACCTCGTGAACACTGAAGCTTTCTTT

J gene: TRBJ2-1
V gene: TRBV20-1
clone size: few
D gene: TRBD2
CDR3 protein: CSARSRTSGGSYNEQFF
CDR3 DNA: TGCAGTGCTAGATCTAGGACTAGCGGGGGCTCATACAATGAGCAGTTCTTC

J gene: TRBJ2-1
V gene: TRBV5-1
clone size: few
D gene: TRBD1
CDR3 protein: CASSFGDRGLYNEQFF
CDR3 DNA: TGCGCCAGCAGTTTTGGGGACAGGGGGCTTTACAATGAGCAGTTCTTC

J gene: TRBJ2-7
V gene: TRBV4-3
clone size: -
D gene: -
CDR3 protein: CASSQGWGWYEQYF
CDR3 DNA: TGCGCCAGCAGCCAAGGCTGGGGGTGGTACGAGCAGTACTTC

J gene: TRBJ2-1
V gene: TRBV20-1
clone size: few
D gene: TRBD1
CDR3 protein: CSASDRGPIHEQFF
CDR3 DNA: TGCAGTGCTTCTGACAGGGGGCCTATCCATGAGCAGTTCTTC

J gene: TRBJ2-4
V gene: TRBV12-3/TRBV12-4
clone size: few
D gene: -
CDR3 protein: CASSLDRIAKNIQYF
CDR3 DNA: TGTGCCAGCAGTTTAGACAGGATAGCCAAAAACATTCAGTACTTC

J gene: TRBJ1-4
V gene: TRBV7-9
clone size: few
D gene: -
CDR3 protein: CASSLRERLFF
CDR3 DNA: TGTGCCAGCAGCTTAAGAGAGAGGCTGTTTTTT

J gene: TRBJ2-2
V gene: TRBV5-1
clone size: -
D gene: -
CDR3 protein: CASSLMIEYTGELFF
CDR3 DNA: TGCGCCAGCAGCTTAATGATCGAATACACCGGGGAGCTGTTTTTT

J gene: TRBJ1-6
V gene: TRBV18
clone size: -
D gene: -
CDR3 protein: CASSGTSDRSTSPLHF
CDR3 DNA: TGTGCCAGCTCTGGTACGAGCGACAGATCAACTTCACCCCTCCACTTT

J gene: TRBJ1-1
V gene: TRBV23-1
clone size: -
D gene: TRBD1
CDR3 protein: CASSQLPGQEAFF
CDR3 DNA: TGCGCCAGCAGTCAACTTCCGGGACAGGAAGCTTTCTTT

J gene: TRBJ2-5
V gene: TRBV5-1
clone size: many
D gene: TRBD1
CDR3 protein: CASNRDRGGETQYF
CDR3 DNA: TGCGCCAGCAACCGGGACAGGGGAGGCGAGACCCAGTACTTC

J gene: TRBJ2-1
V gene: TRBV5-1
clone size: -
D gene: TRBD2
CDR3 protein: CASSGAWTGGLAGANEQFF
CDR3 DNA: TGCGCCAGCAGCGGGGCATGGACAGGGGGACTAGCGGGGGCCAATGAGCAGTTCTTC

J gene: TRBJ2-1
V gene: TRBV27
clone size: -
D gene: TRBD2
CDR3 protein: CASSLSRGGHEQFF
CDR3 DNA: TGTGCCAGCAGTTTATCGCGGGGGGGACATGAGCAGTTCTTC

J gene: TRBJ2-7
V gene: TRBV25-1
clone size: once
D gene: TRBD2
CDR3 protein: CASRTSGTVGEQYF
CDR3 DNA: TGTGCCAGCAGGACTAGCGGGACAGTCGGTGAGCAGTACTTC

J gene: TRBJ2-5
V gene: TRBV18
clone size: -
D gene: -
CDR3 protein: CASSPWEETQYF
CDR3 DNA: TGTGCCAGCTCACCTTGGGAAGAGACCCAGTACTTC

J gene: TRBJ2-3
V gene: TRBV20-1
clone size: -
D gene: -
CDR3 protein: CSARDPRQVTDTQYF
CDR3 DNA: TGCAGTGCTAGAGATCCGCGACAGGTCACAGATACGCAGTATTTT

J gene: TRBJ2-5
V gene: TRBV5-1
clone size: -
D gene: -
CDR3 protein: CASSLVASSQETQYF
CDR3 DNA: TGCGCCAGCAGCTTGGTGGCTAGCAGCCAAGAGACCCAGTACTTC

J gene: TRBJ2-1
V gene: TRBV6-5
clone size: -
D gene: -
CDR3 protein: CASSSLGGSTNEQFF
CDR3 DNA: TGTGCCAGCAGTTCCCTCGGAGGTAGCACCAATGAGCAGTTCTTC

J gene: TRBJ2-6
V gene: TRBV28
clone size: few
D gene: TRBD1
CDR3 protein: CASSLSTGSSGANVLTF
CDR3 DNA: TGTGCCAGCAGTTTATCGACAGGGAGCTCTGGGGCCAACGTCCTGACTTTC